Presented here are 5 T cell receptor beta chains from one specimen sequenced in a study of blood T cell repertoires in COVID-19. Assay used: immunoSEQ multiplex PCR; TCRdb lists only in-frame clones, some missing. The data show approximately 360,000 clones, 80% to 85% seen once. Sequences were obtained from PBMCs or T cells enriched from blood (not recorded which). Source of these receptors: a woman in her forties or fifties who had recovered from COVID-19.

The chain carries TRBV19 and TRBJ2-4; perhaps TRBD1 as D (5 bases). This CDR3 has 12 amino acids. CDR1 LNHDA and CDR2 SQIVND come from the germline V gene (reference sequence). V lost 3 bases to trimming and J lost 8 bases, with 8 bases between them. The chain's CDR3 is CASSILGHIQYF. Written as DNA, the CDR3 is TGTGCCAGTAGTATCTTGGGGCACATTCAGTACTTC.

V and J are TRBV29-1 and TRBJ2-3; 7 bases are shared with TRBD1. CDR1 and CDR2 (germline): SQVTM, ANQGSEA. This CDR3 is built from 13 residues. V shed 7 bases, J shed 0 bases, and the junction held 4 bases outside the gene matches. The CDR3 sequence is CSGRGRSTDTQYF. The CDR3 nucleotides are TGCAGCGGAAGGGGGCGAAGCACAGATACGCAGTATTTT.

This clone was seen more than once but under ten times. This sequence joins TRBV6-6 and TRBJ1-1; D call uncertain. Between the trimmed V and J ends, which lost 6 bases and 1 base, there was a span of 9 bases. Germline CDR1 reads MNHNY; CDR2 reads SVGAGI (reference sequence). The CDR3 has 13 residues. CDR3 sequence reads: CASRAIPNTEAFF. The CDR3 DNA is TGTGCCAGCAGAGCCATACCGAACACTGAAGCTTTCTTT.

The chain is built from TRBV11-3 and TRBJ2-3, with 10 bases that match TRBD2. Trimming cost V 5 bases and J 3 bases; bases outside gene matches: 5. This CDR3 is 15 amino acids long. CDR1 and CDR2 from the germline V gene are SGHNT and YENEEA. CDR3 region: CASSLSGGMTDTQYF. As DNA, the CDR3 is TGTGCCAGCAGCCTTAGCGGGGGGATGACAGATACGCAGTATTTT.

V usage is TRBV5-1 and J usage is TRBJ1-1; 7 bases line up with TRBD1. Trimming took 0 bases from V and 1 from J; bases not matched to a gene: 12. CDR3 length: 18 residues. Germline CDR1 reads SGHRS; CDR2 reads YFSETQ. CDR3 in amino acids: CASSLVQGGRGTNTEAFF. Written as DNA, the CDR3 is TGCGCCAGCAGCTTGGTGCAGGGGGGCCGGGGCACGAACACTGAAGCTTTCTTT. Full variable domain (outside the CDR3, taken from reference TRBV5-1 and TRBJ1-1): KAGVTQTPRYLIKTRGQQVTLSCSPISGHRSVSWYQQTPGQGLQFLFEYFSETQRNKGNFPGRFSGRQFSNSRSEMNVSTLELGDSALYLCASSLVQGGRGTNTEAFFGQGTRLTVV.